The entry below gives a single TCR beta chain sequence along with its context. This sample was taken from a study of blood T cell repertoires in COVID-19. Shortly before study entry, within 2 weeks, exposed participants had met a COVID-19 case. Only in-frame clones appear in the TCRdb table, and some are missing; sequencing was by immunoSEQ multiplex PCR. In the table there are 350,000 to 500,000 clones, about 88% of which are singletons. Germline V lookup: CDR1 MNHEY, CDR2 SVGAGI. Between the trimmed V and J ends, which lost 6 bases and 6 bases, there was a span of 21 bases. This CDR3 is 15 amino acids long.

The chain links TRBV6-5 to TRBJ2-7; D is unclear. The receptor's source is a woman between 18 and 29 years old who had been exposed to COVID-19. The sequenced sample was PBMCs or T cells enriched from blood (not recorded which). The CDR3 DNA sequence: TGTGCCAGCAGCACCCCTAAGGTTGTTCGCGGCGAGCAGTACTTC. It encodes CASSTPKVVRGEQYF.